Each of the 9 T cell receptor beta chains below was sequenced from the same sample in a study of blood T cell repertoires in COVID-19. Clones were read by immunoSEQ multiplex PCR, and TCRdb kept only the in-frame ones, dropping some. The sample has about 170,000 clones; approximately 85% are singletons. Sequencing was performed on peripheral blood. The source is a middle-aged man who had recovered from COVID-19.

A single count supports this clone. The V gene is TRBV7-8, the J gene TRBJ2-5; 10 bases line up with TRBD2. From germline, CDR1 is SGHVS and CDR2 FQNEAQ. CDR3 length: 17 residues. Trimming took 5 bases from V and 2 from J; bases not matched to a gene: 11. CDR3 nucleotides: TGTGCCAGCAGCCCCCGGACTAGCGGAGATTTACAAGAGACCCAGTACTTC. Amino acid sequence: CASSPRTSGDLQETQYF.

The rearrangement joins TRBV7-9 to TRBJ2-7, with TRBD2 identical over 10 bases. Germline V CDR1 and CDR2: SEHNR, FQNEAQ (reference sequence). This CDR3 has 18 amino acids. The J segment lost 4 bases and the V segment lost 5 bases, leaving 17 bases of the junction unmatched. The CDR3 is CASSRRPELAGVSYEQYF. The CDR3, as DNA: TGTGCCAGCAGCCGACGCCCCGAGCTAGCGGGAGTTTCATACGAGCAGTACTTC.

The chain carries TRBV15 and TRBJ2-1, with D possibly matching TRBD1 (5 bases). V lost 0 bases to trimming and J lost 6 bases, with 6 bases between them. Germline loops: CDR1 LNHNV, CDR2 YYDKDF (reference sequence). This CDR3 is built from 13 residues. CDR3 bases: TGTGCCACCAGCAGAGATCAGGGCAATGAGCAGTTCTTC. It encodes CATSRDQGNEQFF.

This chain uses TRBV27 with TRBJ1-1; D may be TRBD1 (5 bases). This CDR3 region has 19 residues. Per germline, CDR1 MNHEY and CDR2 SMNVEV (reference sequence). V shed 3 bases and J shed 1 base, with 24 bases lying between them. The CDR3 region has the DNA TGTGCCAGCAGTTTTACGGGGGGAGCCGGCACGACCCAGAACACTGAAGCTTTCTTT. Encoded protein: CASSFTGGAGTTQNTEAFF.

This clone was picked up a small number of times. The genes are TRBV10-3 and TRBJ2-7, with D unclear. The CDR3 is 11 residues long. Trimming took 10 bases from V and 10 from J, leaving 17 bases between them. The V gene's germline CDR1 is ENHRY and CDR2 SYGVKD. The CDR3 region has the DNA TGTGCCACCCGTCTCTCCGGTCCTCAGTACTTC. The encoded protein is CATRLSGPQYF.

The rearrangement links TRBV7-9 to TRBJ2-4; possible D gene TRBD2, 7 bases. The germline CDR1 and CDR2 sequences are SEHNR and FQNEAQ (reference sequence). This CDR3 spans 15 amino acids. V lost 0 bases to trimming and J lost 7 bases, with 13 bases between them. CDR3 residues: CASSLALAGANIQYF. DNA for the CDR3: TGTGCCAGCAGCTTAGCGTTGGCGGGGGCGAACATTCAGTACTTC. Using reference TRBV7-9 and TRBJ2-4 for the parts outside the CDR3, the full variable domain is DTGVSQNPRHKITKRGQNVTFRCDPISEHNRLYWYRQTLGQGPEFLTYFQNEAQLEKSRLLSDRFSAERPKGSFSTLEIQRTEQGDSAMYLCASSLALAGANIQYFGAGTRLSVL.

The chain combines TRBV5-6 with TRBJ1-3; 7 bases are shared with TRBD1. V lost 5 bases to trimming and J lost 8 bases; unmatched junction nucleotides: 10. The germline V gene encodes CDR1 SGHDT and CDR2 YYEEEE. The CDR3 loop spans 14 amino acids. The CDR3 region is CASRRGQLSDTIYF. CDR3 coding DNA: TGTGCCAGCAGGCGGGGACAGCTCTCGGACACCATATATTTT. Using reference TRBV5-6 and TRBJ1-3 for the parts outside the CDR3, the full variable domain is DAGVTQSPTHLIKTRGQQVTLRCSPKSGHDTVSWYQQALGQGPQFIFQYYEEEERQRGNFPDRFSGHQFPNYSSELNVNALLLGDSALYLCASRRGQLSDTIYFGEGSWLTVV.

Only one count was recorded for this clone. V gene TRBV4-2 combines with J gene TRBJ1-1, with D possibly TRBD1 on 5 matching bases. Germline V gene lookup returns CDR1 LGHNA and CDR2 YNFKEQ. The CDR3 is 14 residues long. Trimming took off 3 bases at V and 11 bases at J, with 19 bases between the two ends. The CDR3 DNA follows: TGTGCCAGCAGCCAGGGGGGGACTTCCAAACGGGCTTTCTTT. It translates to CASSQGGTSKRAFF.

V and J are TRBV25-1 and TRBJ2-1; TRBD2 matches at 7 bases. Per germline, CDR1 MGHDK and CDR2 SYGVNS. The V segment lost 9 bases and the J segment 8 bases; nucleotides outside the gene matches: 4. The CDR3 is 11 amino acids. The CDR3 protein is CASSGRDEQFF. DNA for the CDR3: TGTGCCAGTTCAGGGAGGGATGAGCAGTTCTTC.